This TCR beta chain originates from a study of shared clonotypes between healthy human individuals. Profiling relied on immunoSEQ multiplex PCR, and the TCRdb table lists in-frame clones only, not all of them. In the table there are 2,500,000 or so clones, roughly 92% of which are singletons. V gave up 6 bases and J gave up 3 bases; unmatched junction bases: 7. The CDR3 spans 15 residues. The V gene's germline CDR1 is MDHEN and CDR2 SYDVKM. The sequenced material came from naive CD4+ T cells from PBMCs. Subset of the sample: CD45RA+ positively selected. The TCR originated in a man between 18 and 29 years old in good health. Some clones in this sample may be carry-over from other donors' samples. The gene calls are TRBV28 and TRBJ2-7, with TRBD1 identical over 11 bases. The CDR3 bases are TGTGCCAGCAGACTACCGGGACAGGGGGGCTACGAGCAGTACTTC. As protein: CASRLPGQGGYEQYF.